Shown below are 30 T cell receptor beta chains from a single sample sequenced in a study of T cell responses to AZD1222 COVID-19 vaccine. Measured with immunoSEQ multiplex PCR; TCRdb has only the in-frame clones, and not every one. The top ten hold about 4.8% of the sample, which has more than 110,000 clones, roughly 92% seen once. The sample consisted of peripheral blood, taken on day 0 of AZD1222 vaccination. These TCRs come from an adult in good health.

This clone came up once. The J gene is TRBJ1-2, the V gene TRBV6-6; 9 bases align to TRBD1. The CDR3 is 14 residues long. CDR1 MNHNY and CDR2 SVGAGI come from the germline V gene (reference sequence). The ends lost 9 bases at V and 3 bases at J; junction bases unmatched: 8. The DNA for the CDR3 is TGTGCCAGTAGGGGGAGACAGGGGGACTATGGCTACACCTTC. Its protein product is CASRGRQGDYGYTF.

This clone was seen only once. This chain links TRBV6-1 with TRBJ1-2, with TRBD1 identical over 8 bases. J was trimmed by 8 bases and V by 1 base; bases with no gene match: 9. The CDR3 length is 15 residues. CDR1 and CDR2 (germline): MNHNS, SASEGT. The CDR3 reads CASSEDLRTGQGYTF. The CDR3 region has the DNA TGTGCCAGCAGTGAAGATTTGAGGACAGGGCAAGGCTACACCTTC.

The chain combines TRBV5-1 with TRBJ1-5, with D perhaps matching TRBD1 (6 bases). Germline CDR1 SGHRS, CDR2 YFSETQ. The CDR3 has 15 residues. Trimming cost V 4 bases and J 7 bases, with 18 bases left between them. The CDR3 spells CASSPGGQGIQPQHF. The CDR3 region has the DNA TGCGCCAGCAGCCCGGGGGGGCAGGGGATCCAGCCCCAGCATTTT.

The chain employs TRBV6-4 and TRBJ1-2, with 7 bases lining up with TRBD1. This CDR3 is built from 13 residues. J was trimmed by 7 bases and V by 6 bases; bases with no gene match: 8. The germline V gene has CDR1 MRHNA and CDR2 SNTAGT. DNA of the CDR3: TGTGCCAGCAGCCCGGACAGGTCCGTTGGCTACACCTTC. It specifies CASSPDRSVGYTF.

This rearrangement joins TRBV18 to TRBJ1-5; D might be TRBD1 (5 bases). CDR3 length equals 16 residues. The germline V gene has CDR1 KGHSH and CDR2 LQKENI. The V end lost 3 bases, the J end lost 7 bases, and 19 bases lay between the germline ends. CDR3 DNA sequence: TGTGCCAGCTCACCGGGACGGGCCGTTCTAGGGCAGCCCCAGCATTTT. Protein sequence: CASSPGRAVLGQPQHF. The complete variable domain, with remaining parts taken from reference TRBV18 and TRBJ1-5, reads NAGVMQNPRHLVRRRGQEARLRCSPMKGHSHVYWYRQLPEEGLKFMVYLQKENIIDESGMPKERFSAEFPKEGPSILRIQQVVRGDSAAYFCASSPGRAVLGQPQHFGDGTRLSIL.

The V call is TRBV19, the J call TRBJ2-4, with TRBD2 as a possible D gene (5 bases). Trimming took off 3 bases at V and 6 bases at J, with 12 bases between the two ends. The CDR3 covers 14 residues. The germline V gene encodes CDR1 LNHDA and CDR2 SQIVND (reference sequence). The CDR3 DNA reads TGTGCCAGTAGTATCGCGCCTCGGGGAAACATTCAGTACTTC. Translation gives CASSIAPRGNIQYF.

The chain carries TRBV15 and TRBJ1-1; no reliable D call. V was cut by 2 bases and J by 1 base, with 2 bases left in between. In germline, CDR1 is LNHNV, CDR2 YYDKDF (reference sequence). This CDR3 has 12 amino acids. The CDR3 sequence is CATSRQNTEAFF. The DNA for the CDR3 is TGTGCCACCAGCAGACAGAACACTGAAGCTTTCTTT.

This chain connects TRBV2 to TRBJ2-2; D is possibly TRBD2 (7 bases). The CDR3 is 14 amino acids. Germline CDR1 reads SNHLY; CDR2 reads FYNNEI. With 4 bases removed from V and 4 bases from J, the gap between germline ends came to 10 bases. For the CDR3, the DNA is TGTGCCAGCAGTGCTAGGGGGGGCACCGGGGAGCTGTTTTTT. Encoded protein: CASSARGGTGELFF. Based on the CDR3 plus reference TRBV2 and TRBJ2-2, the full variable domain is EPEVTQTPSHQVTQMGQEVILRCVPISNHLYFYWYRQILGQKVEFLVSFYNNEISEKSEIFDDQFSVERPDGSNFTLKIRSTKLEDSAMYFCASSARGGTGELFFGEGSRLTVL.

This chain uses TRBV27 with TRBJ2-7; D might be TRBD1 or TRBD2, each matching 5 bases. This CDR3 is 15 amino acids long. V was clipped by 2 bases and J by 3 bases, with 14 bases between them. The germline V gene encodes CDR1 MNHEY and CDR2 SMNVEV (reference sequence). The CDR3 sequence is CASSLRGLGGYEQYF. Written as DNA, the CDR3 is TGTGCCAGCAGTTTAAGGGGTCTCGGAGGCTACGAGCAGTACTTC.

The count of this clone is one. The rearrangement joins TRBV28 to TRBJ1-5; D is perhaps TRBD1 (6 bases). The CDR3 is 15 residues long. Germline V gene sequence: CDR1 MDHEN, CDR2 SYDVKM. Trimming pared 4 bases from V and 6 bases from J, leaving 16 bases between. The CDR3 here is CASSSPGDRGQPQHF. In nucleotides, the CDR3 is TGTGCCAGCAGTTCTCCAGGGGATCGGGGTCAGCCCCAGCATTTT.

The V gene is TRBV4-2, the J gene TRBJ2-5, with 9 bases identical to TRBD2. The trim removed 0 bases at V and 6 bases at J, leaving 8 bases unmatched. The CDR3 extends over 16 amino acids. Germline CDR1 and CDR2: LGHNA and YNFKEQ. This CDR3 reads CASSQEGGGASKTQYF. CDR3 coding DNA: TGTGCCAGCAGCCAAGAGGGCGGGGGGGCCTCGAAGACCCAGTACTTC.

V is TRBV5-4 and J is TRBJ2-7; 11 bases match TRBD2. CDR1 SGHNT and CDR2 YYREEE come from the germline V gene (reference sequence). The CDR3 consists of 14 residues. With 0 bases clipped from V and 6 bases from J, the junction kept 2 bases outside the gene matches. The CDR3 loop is CASSLELAGVEQYF. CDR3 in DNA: TGTGCCAGCAGCTTGGAACTAGCGGGAGTCGAGCAGTACTTC.

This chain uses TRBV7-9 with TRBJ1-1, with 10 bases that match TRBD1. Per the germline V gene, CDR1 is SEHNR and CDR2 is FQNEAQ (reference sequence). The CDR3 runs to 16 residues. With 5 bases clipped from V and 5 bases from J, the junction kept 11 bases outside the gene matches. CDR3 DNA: TGTGCCAGCAGCAGACCCCGGGACAGGGGTGGGACTGAAGCTTTCTTT. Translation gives CASSRPRDRGGTEAFF. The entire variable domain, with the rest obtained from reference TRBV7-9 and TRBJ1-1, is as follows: DTGVSQNPRHKITKRGQNVTFRCDPISEHNRLYWYRQTLGQGPEFLTYFQNEAQLEKSRLLSDRFSAERPKGSFSTLEIQRTEQGDSAMYLCASSRPRDRGGTEAFFGQGTRLTVV.

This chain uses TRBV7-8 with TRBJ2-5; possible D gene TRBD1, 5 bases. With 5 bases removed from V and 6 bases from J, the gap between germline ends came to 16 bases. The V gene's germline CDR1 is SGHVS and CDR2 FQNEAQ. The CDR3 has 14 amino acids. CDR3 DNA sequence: TGTGCCAGCAGCGATACAGGATATACGCAGACCCAGTACTTC. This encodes CASSDTGYTQTQYF. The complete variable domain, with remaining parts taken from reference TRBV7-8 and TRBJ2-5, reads GAGVSQSPRYKVAKRGQDVALRCDPISGHVSLFWYQQALGQGPEFLTYFQNEAQLDKSGLPSDRFFAERPEGSVSTLKIQRTQQEDSAVYLCASSDTGYTQTQYFGPGTRLLVL.

The chain's CDR3 is CASSLVGTAEAFF. CDR3 DNA sequence: TGTGCCAGCAGCTTAGTGGGGACAGCTGAAGCTTTCTTT. The V call is TRBV7-2, the J call TRBJ1-1; 7 nucleotides agree with TRBD1. V was pared by 1 base and J by 6 bases, with 2 bases of the junction left unmatched. The V gene's germline CDR1 is SGHTA and CDR2 FQGNSA. This CDR3 has 13 amino acids.

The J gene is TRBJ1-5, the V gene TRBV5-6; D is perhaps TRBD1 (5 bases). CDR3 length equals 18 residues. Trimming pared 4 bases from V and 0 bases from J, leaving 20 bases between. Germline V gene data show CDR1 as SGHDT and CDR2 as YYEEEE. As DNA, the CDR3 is TGTGCCAGCAGCACAACCCGGACAAACAGAAATAGCAATCAGCCCCAGCATTTT. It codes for CASSTTRTNRNSNQPQHF.

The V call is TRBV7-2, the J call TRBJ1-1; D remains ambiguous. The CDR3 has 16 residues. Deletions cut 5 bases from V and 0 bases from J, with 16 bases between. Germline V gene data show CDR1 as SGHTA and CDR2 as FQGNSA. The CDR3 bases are TGTGCCAGCAGCACGAATCCGGGATCTTTGAACACTGAAGCTTTCTTT. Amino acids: CASSTNPGSLNTEAFF.

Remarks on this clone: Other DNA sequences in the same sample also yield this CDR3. The DNA of the CDR3 is TGTGCCAGCAGTTACTCCGGGACAGGGACCTACGAGCAGTACTTC. Its protein is CASSYSGTGTYEQYF. This rearrangement joins TRBV6-5 to TRBJ2-7, with 9 bases aligning to TRBD1. The CDR3 runs to 15 residues. Germline V gene data show CDR1 as MNHEY and CDR2 as SVGAGI. V lost 0 bases and J lost 2; bases outside the gene matches: 2.

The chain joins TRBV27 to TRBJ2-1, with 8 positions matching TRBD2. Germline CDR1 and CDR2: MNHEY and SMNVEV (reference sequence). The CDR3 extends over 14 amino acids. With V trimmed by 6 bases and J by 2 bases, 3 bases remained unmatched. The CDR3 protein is CASRISGTYNEQFF. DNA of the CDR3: TGTGCCAGCAGGATTAGCGGGACCTACAATGAGCAGTTCTTC.

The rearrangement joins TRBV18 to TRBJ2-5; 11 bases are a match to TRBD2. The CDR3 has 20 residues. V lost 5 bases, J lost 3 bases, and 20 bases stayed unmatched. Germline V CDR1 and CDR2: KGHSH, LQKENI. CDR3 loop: CASSALFWDNTSGSKETQYF. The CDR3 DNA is TGTGCCAGCTCAGCACTTTTTTGGGACAACACTAGCGGGAGTAAAGAGACCCAGTACTTC.

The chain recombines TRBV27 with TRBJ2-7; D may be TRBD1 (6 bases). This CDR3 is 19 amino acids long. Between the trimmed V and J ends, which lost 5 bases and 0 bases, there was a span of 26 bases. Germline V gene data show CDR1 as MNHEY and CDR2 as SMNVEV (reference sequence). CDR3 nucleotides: TGTGCCAGCAGTCAAAGCCTGACAGGTTATGAAACTGTCTCCTACGAGCAGTACTTC. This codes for CASSQSLTGYETVSYEQYF.

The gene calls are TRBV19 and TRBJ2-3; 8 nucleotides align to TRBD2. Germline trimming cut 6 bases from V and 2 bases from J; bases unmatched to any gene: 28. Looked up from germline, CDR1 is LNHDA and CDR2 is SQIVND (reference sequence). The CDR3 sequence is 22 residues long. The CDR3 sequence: CASSNRIYRPGSAGDHTDTQYF. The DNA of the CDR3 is TGTGCCAGTAGCAACCGCATCTACAGGCCGGGGTCAGCGGGAGATCACACAGATACGCAGTATTTT.

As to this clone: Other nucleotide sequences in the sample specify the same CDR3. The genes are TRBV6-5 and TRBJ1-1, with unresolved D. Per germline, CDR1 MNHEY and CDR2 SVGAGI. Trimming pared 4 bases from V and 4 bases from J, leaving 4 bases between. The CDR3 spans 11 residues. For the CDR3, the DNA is TGTGCCAGCAGTTCATCCACTGAAGCTTTCTTT. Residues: CASSSSTEAFF.

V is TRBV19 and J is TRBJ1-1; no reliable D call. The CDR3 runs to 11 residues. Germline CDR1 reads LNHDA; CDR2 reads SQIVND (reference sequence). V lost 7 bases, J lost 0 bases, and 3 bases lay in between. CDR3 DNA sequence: TGTGCCAGTACAGTGAACACTGAAGCTTTCTTT. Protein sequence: CASTVNTEAFF. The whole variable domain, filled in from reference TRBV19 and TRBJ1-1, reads DGGITQSPKYLFRKEGQNVTLSCEQNLNHDAMYWYRQDPGQGLRLIYYSQIVNDFQKGDIAEGYSVSREKKESFPLTVTSAQKNPTAFYLCASTVNTEAFFGQGTRLTVV.

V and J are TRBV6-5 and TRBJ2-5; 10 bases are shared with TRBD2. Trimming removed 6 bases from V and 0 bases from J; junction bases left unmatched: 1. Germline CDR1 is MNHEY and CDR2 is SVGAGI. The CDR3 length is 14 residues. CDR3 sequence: CASRTSGDQETQYF. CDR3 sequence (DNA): TGTGCCAGCAGAACTAGCGGGGACCAAGAGACCCAGTACTTC.

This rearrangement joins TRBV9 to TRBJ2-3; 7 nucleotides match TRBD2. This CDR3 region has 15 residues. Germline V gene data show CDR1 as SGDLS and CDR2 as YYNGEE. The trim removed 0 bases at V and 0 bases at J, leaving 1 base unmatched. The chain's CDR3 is CASSVEAGSTDTQYF. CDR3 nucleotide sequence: TGTGCCAGCAGCGTAGAAGCGGGGAGCACAGATACGCAGTATTTT. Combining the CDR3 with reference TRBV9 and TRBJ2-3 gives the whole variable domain DSGVTQTPKHLITATGQRVTLRCSPRSGDLSVYWYQQSLDQGLQFLIQYYNGEERAKGNILERFSAQQFPDLHSELNLSSLELGDSALYFCASSVEAGSTDTQYFGPGTRLTVL.

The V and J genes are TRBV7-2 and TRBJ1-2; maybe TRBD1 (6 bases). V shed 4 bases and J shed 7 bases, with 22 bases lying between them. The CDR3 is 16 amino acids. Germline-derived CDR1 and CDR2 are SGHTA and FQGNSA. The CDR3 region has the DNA TGTGCCAGCAGCTCCAGGGGAGGGACCACGTTTGGTGGCTACACCTTC. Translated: CASSSRGGTTFGGYTF.

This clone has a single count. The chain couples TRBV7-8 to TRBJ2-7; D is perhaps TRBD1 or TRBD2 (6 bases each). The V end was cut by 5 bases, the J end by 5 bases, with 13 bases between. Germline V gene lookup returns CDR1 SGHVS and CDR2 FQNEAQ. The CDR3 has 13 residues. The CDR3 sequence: CASSTPGGHEQYF. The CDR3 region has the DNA TGTGCCAGCAGCACCCCCGGGGGCCACGAGCAGTACTTC.

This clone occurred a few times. The CDR3: CASNLPPNQPQHF. Written as DNA, the CDR3 is TGTGCCAGCAACCTCCCACCCAATCAGCCCCAGCATTTT. This chain joins TRBV6-6 and TRBJ1-5; no clear D gene. CDR1 MNHNY and CDR2 SVGAGI come from the germline V gene (reference sequence). V dropped 7 bases and J dropped 3 bases, with 10 bases sitting between them. The CDR3 is made up of 13 amino acids.

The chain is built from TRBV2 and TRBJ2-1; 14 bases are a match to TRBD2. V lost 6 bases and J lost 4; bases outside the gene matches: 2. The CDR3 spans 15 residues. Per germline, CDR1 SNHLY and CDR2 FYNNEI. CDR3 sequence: CASRGLAGVYNEQFF. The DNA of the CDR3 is TGTGCCAGCAGGGGACTAGCGGGAGTTTACAATGAGCAGTTCTTC.